A selection of T cell receptor beta chains follows, all from one sample in a study of response to subunit inactivated influenza vaccine. TCRdb reprocessed the RT-PCR reads with MiXCR, giving one entry per CDR3 protein. Of about 480,000 distinct CDR3 sequences listed, under 15% are singletons. The sample consisted of PBMCs from blood, taken 45 days after vaccination. The source is a man aged 45-65 years who received an inactivated influenza vaccine. Both conserved end residues are part of each CDR3. Each record gives: CDR3 length, V gene, D gene, clone size, J gene, CDR3 DNA, CDR3 protein. The D gene is left open where the match is weak. Expanded clones get a size class; other rows say once, few or many, or leave the size out.

length: 16
V: TRBV6-2/TRBV6-3
D: .
size: few
J: TRBJ2-6
DNA: TGTGCCAGCAGGGTGGACACCTCCTCTGGGGCCAACGTCCTGACTTTC
CDR3: CASRVDTSSGANVLTF

length: 15
V: TRBV7-8
D: TRBD1
size: few
J: TRBJ2-5
DNA: TGTGCCAGCAGCGCAGGGACAGTTCTACAAGAGACCCAGTACTTC
CDR3: CASSAGTVLQETQYF

length: 14
V: TRBV7-2
D: TRBD1
size: once
J: TRBJ2-7
DNA: TGTGTCAGCAGCTTTTCCGGGACAGTCTACGAGCAGTACTTC
CDR3: CVSSFSGTVYEQYF

length: 12
V: TRBV20-1
D: .
size: .
J: TRBJ2-5
DNA: TGCAGTGCTCTACTAGCTCCGGGGACCCAGTACTTC
CDR3: CSALLAPGTQYF

length: 18
V: TRBV11-2
D: TRBD2
size: few
J: TRBJ2-2
DNA: TGTGCCAGCAGCCATCAAACCCAACTAGCGCATCTGCCCGGGGAGCTGTTTTTT
CDR3: CASSHQTQLAHLPGELFF

length: 15
V: TRBV6-2/TRBV6-3
D: .
size: .
J: TRBJ2-1
DNA: TGTGCCAGCAGTGACCGCCGGGGATCCTACAATGAGCAGTTCTTC
CDR3: CASSDRRGSYNEQFF

length: 13
V: TRBV20-1
D: .
size: few
J: TRBJ2-7
DNA: TGCAGTGGACCTAGAGGGCTAGCGCTCGAGCAGTACTTC
CDR3: CSGPRGLALEQYF

length: 13
V: TRBV20-1
D: TRBD1
size: .
J: TRBJ2-5
DNA: TGCAGTGCCCCCGGGACAGCCCAAGAGACCCAGTACTTC
CDR3: CSAPGTAQETQYF

length: 19
V: TRBV5-1
D: TRBD2
size: .
J: TRBJ2-1
DNA: TGCGCCAGCAGCTTGGCCGGGCTAGCGGGGATGAGCTCCTACAATGAGCAGTTCTTC
CDR3: CASSLAGLAGMSSYNEQFF

length: 12
V: TRBV12-3/TRBV12-4
D: .
size: few
J: TRBJ2-4
DNA: TGTGCCAGCAGTGAGACCTTGAACATTCAGTACTTC
CDR3: CASSETLNIQYF

length: 14
V: TRBV7-9
D: .
size: few
J: TRBJ1-3
DNA: TGTGCCACGTCTTACAGGCCCTCGGGGAACACCATATATTTT
CDR3: CATSYRPSGNTIYF

length: 17
V: TRBV13
D: .
size: many
J: TRBJ2-1
DNA: TGTGCCAGCAGCTTCGTTAAGGGACTTCTCTCCTACAATGAGCAGTTCTTC
CDR3: CASSFVKGLLSYNEQFF

length: 14
V: TRBV18
D: .
size: few
J: TRBJ1-1
DNA: TGTGCCAGCTCAGAAGGACAGTGGAACACTGAAGCTTTCTTT
CDR3: CASSEGQWNTEAFF

length: 16
V: TRBV9
D: TRBD1
size: .
J: TRBJ2-2
DNA: TGTGCCAGCAGCATCACAGGGGGCCCGGGCACCGGGGAGCTGTTTTTT
CDR3: CASSITGGPGTGELFF

length: 14
V: TRBV6-1
D: .
size: many
J: TRBJ1-1
DNA: TGTGCCAGCATTCCAGGTGTCCAGGGCGGTAAAGCTTTCTTT
CDR3: CASIPGVQGGKAFF

length: 13
V: TRBV18
D: .
size: .
J: TRBJ2-7
DNA: TGTGCCAGCGAGGGGGGAGAATTCTACGAGCAGTACTTC
CDR3: CASEGGEFYEQYF

length: 14
V: TRBV7-2
D: .
size: .
J: TRBJ2-3
DNA: TGTGCCAGCAGCTTGATGGGGATCACAGATACGCAGTATTTT
CDR3: CASSLMGITDTQYF

length: 15
V: TRBV28
D: TRBD1
size: few
J: TRBJ2-7
DNA: TGTGCCAGCAGTTTACCCGGGGACAGGGGTGGTTGGCAGTACTTC
CDR3: CASSLPGDRGGWQYF

length: 14
V: TRBV7-3
D: TRBD2
size: few
J: TRBJ2-2
DNA: TGTGCCAGCAGCTTAGGGTCTAGCGGGAGGGAGCTGTTTTTT
CDR3: CASSLGSSGRELFF

length: 14
V: TRBV12-3/TRBV12-4
D: TRBD2
size: .
J: TRBJ2-5
DNA: TGTGCCAGCACTTCGGGGGGGGCGGGAGAGACCCAGTACTTC
CDR3: CASTSGGAGETQYF

length: 13
V: TRBV6-5
D: TRBD1
size: .
J: TRBJ2-7
DNA: TGTGCCAGCAGTTACGGACAGGGAGACGAGCAGTACTTC
CDR3: CASSYGQGDEQYF

length: 14
V: TRBV4-3
D: .
size: few
J: TRBJ2-5
DNA: TGCGCCAGCAGCCCGGGTGCCCTGATGGAGACCCAGTACTTC
CDR3: CASSPGALMETQYF

length: 15
V: TRBV10-3
D: TRBD2
size: .
J: TRBJ2-3
DNA: TGTGCCACTCGAGCCTCACTGACTAGCGAGTATACGCAGTATTTT
CDR3: CATRASLTSEYTQYF

length: 12
V: TRBV5-6
D: .
size: .
J: TRBJ2-2
DNA: TGTGCCAGCAGCGCCATCACCGGGGAGCTGTTTTTT
CDR3: CASSAITGELFF

length: 13
V: TRBV20-1
D: TRBD1
size: few
J: TRBJ1-1
DNA: TGCAGTGCGATGACAGGGCACAACACTGAAGCTTTCTTT
CDR3: CSAMTGHNTEAFF

length: 14
V: TRBV4-1
D: .
size: few
J: TRBJ1-3
DNA: TGCGCCAGCAGCCAACTTGAGGGTAAAAACACCATATATTTT
CDR3: CASSQLEGKNTIYF

length: 13
V: TRBV10-1
D: .
size: .
J: TRBJ2-7
DNA: TGCGCCAGCAGTGAATCCACAGGGCTCGAGCAGTACTTC
CDR3: CASSESTGLEQYF

length: 18
V: TRBV20-1
D: TRBD2
size: .
J: TRBJ2-4
DNA: TGCTGTGCTATCAGGACTAGCGGACAAATACTAGCCAAAAACATTCAGTACTTC
CDR3: CCAIRTSGQILAKNIQYF

length: 14
V: TRBV20-1
D: .
size: .
J: TRBJ1-1
DNA: TGCAGTGCTAGTTGGAAGGGAGTAGGCACTGAAGCTTTCTTT
CDR3: CSASWKGVGTEAFF

length: 14
V: TRBV5-1
D: .
size: .
J: TRBJ2-7
DNA: TGCGCCAGCAGCTTGGAACCCATTACCTACGAGCAGTACTTC
CDR3: CASSLEPITYEQYF

length: 16
V: TRBV20-1
D: TRBD2
size: few
J: TRBJ2-1
DNA: TGCAGTGCCCACCTTCGTAGCGGGGGGTCCTACAATGAGCAGTTCTTC
CDR3: CSAHLRSGGSYNEQFF

length: 14
V: TRBV7-2
D: .
size: few
J: TRBJ2-7
DNA: TGTGCCAGCAGCTTCCAGTTCGGCGGATACGAGCAGTACTTC
CDR3: CASSFQFGGYEQYF

length: 13
V: TRBV28
D: .
size: .
J: TRBJ2-6
DNA: TGTGCCAGTTACCTTTCTGGGGCCAACGTCCTGACTTTC
CDR3: CASYLSGANVLTF

length: 13
V: TRBV7-6
D: .
size: few
J: TRBJ2-1
DNA: TGTGCCAGCAGCTCTCAAGGACTTTTTGAGCAGTTCTTC
CDR3: CASSSQGLFEQFF

length: 16
V: TRBV5-1
D: TRBD2
size: few
J: TRBJ2-1
DNA: TGCGCCAGCAGCAGACCGGGACTAGCGGGATACAATGAGCAGTTCTTC
CDR3: CASSRPGLAGYNEQFF

length: 16
V: TRBV4-3
D: .
size: .
J: TRBJ2-3
DNA: TGCGCCAGCAGCCAAGATTCAGGGGGGAGAACAGATACGCAGTATTTT
CDR3: CASSQDSGGRTDTQYF